The source of this TCR beta chain is a study of early T cells in non-severe SARS-CoV-2 infection (dated by TCRdb to the early 2020s). Looking at the study overall: TCR sequencing used bulk RNA from unsorted whole blood, so alpha and beta chains could not be paired.

On the study overall, not on this receptor specifically: Matching against VDJdb was skewed toward anti-spike CD8 responses, likely underestimated virus-specific expansions, and missed private and CD4 specificities.

This was a case-control study nested in a cohort of healthcare workers in London, UK, who had nasopharyngeal swab PCR tests and blood samples taken every week. Between 23 and 31 March 2020, the week of the UK lockdown, healthcare workers were enrolled and then followed up weekly for as long as 16 weeks. Trimming takes 6 bases from V and 1 base from J, and the germline ends sit 11 bases apart. Inclusive of the bounding cysteine and phenylalanine, the CDR3 is 14 residues long. The entry retains the CDR3 DNA only, 42 bases that are in frame from base 1. Sequences MDHEN (CDR1) and SYDVKM (CDR2) are obtained from the germline V gene. This clonotype was seen many times. What this receptor recognizes is not known. The record has no base qualities; no much larger clone is one base away. The library was prepared using 5' RACE. Instrument on record: NextSeq 500. To correct for sequencing error and PCR bias, the TCR library protocol tagged individual cDNA molecules with unique molecular identifiers. TCR alpha and beta chains were both sequenced, and the abundances of alpha and beta sequences in each sample were closely correlated with each other. As for how the authors treated the data: Decombinator V4 was used to perform V gene, J gene and CDR3 annotation of TCR sequences. TCRs were defined as expanded if a significant change between any two time points was detected under a Poisson model with p below 0.0001. TCR abundances were normalised to the total number of TCRs sequenced per sample and expressed as counts per million. TRAV1-2 paired with TRAJ12, TRAJ20 or TRAJ33 defined MAIT TCRs, while TRAV10 paired with TRAJ18 defined iNKT TCRs. VDJdb, accessed 1 November 2021, was searched for CMV, EBV and SARS-CoV-2 annotated TCRs, excluding TCRs annotated for multiple antigens. TCRdb reran the public reads through fastp at Q25 and MiXCR, keeping productive beta chains. Entries are consolidated by CDR3 protein sequence, retaining the most common genes and DNA. TCRdb, not the authors, supplied the V and J calls. This sample gives approximately 35,000 distinct CDR3 sequences in total; around 7% of them show up just once. The ten biggest clones cover about 13% of the sample.

The sequence derives from an adult who was a healthcare worker with PCR-confirmed SARS-CoV-2 infection or an uninfected control (not recorded which). The sample here was whole blood, taken at baseline. The sequence is built from TRBV28 and TRBJ2-3; no D gene call is confident. The DNA is TGTGCCAGCAGCTCACGGTACGGCACAGATACGCAGTATTTT. Translated, it gives CASSSRYGTDTQYF.